Following are 32 T cell receptor beta chains from one sample sequenced in a study of T-cell memory formation after mild COVID-19. MiXCR, applied by TCRdb to the 5' RACE reads, yields one record per CDR3 protein. The sample lists 550,000 to 700,000 distinct CDR3 sequences, approximately 15% occurring once. Sequenced: PBMCs or a T cell subset sorted from them (not recorded which). All receptors derive from an adult woman who had mild COVID-19 (a few samples of this study predate the infection). Cell type and time point are not known.

This clonotype was picked up a small number of times. The genes are TRBV7-9 and TRBJ2-3; 10 bases are a match to TRBD2. V trimming: 5 bases; J trimming: 2 bases; junction bases outside the gene matches: 7. Germline V gene sequence: CDR1 SEHNR, CDR2 FQNEAQ (reference sequence). This CDR3 is 16 amino acids long. The CDR3 spells CASSPEGLADTDTQYF. The CDR3 nucleotides are TGTGCCAGCAGCCCCGAAGGACTAGCGGACACAGATACGCAGTATTTT.

The CDR3 sequence: CASSFPSDRGNTEAFF. Here the CDR3 DNA reads TGTGCCAGCAGTTTCCCCTCGGACAGGGGGAACACTGAAGCTTTCTTT. The gene calls are TRBV12-3 or TRBV12-4 and TRBJ1-1, with 9 bases lining up with TRBD1. V lost 3 bases and J lost 1; bases outside the gene matches: 6. The CDR3 covers 16 residues.

CDR3 nucleotide sequence: TGTGCCAGTAGTGAAGGGGGCAGGAACATTCAGTACTTC. Its translation is CASSEGGRNIQYF. The chain combines TRBV19 with TRBJ2-4, with TRBD1 identical over 7 bases. Unmatched junction bases numbered 5, after V lost 5 bases and J lost 7 bases. Germline lookup yields CDR1 LNHDA and CDR2 SQIVND (reference sequence). CDR3 length: 13 amino acids.

This clonotype has only a few counts. The chain links TRBV27 to TRBJ2-7; no reliable D call. V gave up 1 base and J gave up 0 bases, with 10 bases separating them. Germline V gene lookup returns CDR1 MNHEY and CDR2 SMNVEV (reference sequence). The CDR3 totals 15 residues. The CDR3 bases are TGTGCCAGCAGTTTATACCCTGGGGTCTCCTACGAGCAGTACTTC. Its translation: CASSLYPGVSYEQYF.

The gene calls are TRBV3-1 and TRBJ2-7, with 7 bases fitting TRBD2. With V trimmed by 9 bases and J by 1 base, 12 bases remained unmatched. The length of the CDR3 is 15 residues. Germline-derived CDR1 and CDR2 are LGHDT and YNNKEL (reference sequence). The CDR3 loop reads CARERIAGGSYEQYF. In DNA, the CDR3 is TGTGCCAGGGAACGTATAGCGGGCGGATCCTACGAGCAGTACTTC.

This clonotype turned up a few times. The chain couples TRBV4-1 to TRBJ2-7; 7 bases are shared with TRBD1. Per germline, CDR1 MGHRA and CDR2 YSYEKL. This CDR3 has 14 residues. V shed 0 bases, J shed 6 bases, and the junction held 5 bases outside the gene matches. Here the CDR3 DNA reads TGCGCCAGCAGCCAAGAAAGGGGGCCGGGCGAGCAGTACTTC. This codes for CASSQERGPGEQYF.

This clonotype turned up a few times. V gene TRBV6-5 combines with J gene TRBJ2-3; 11 bases match TRBD2. CDR1 and CDR2 (germline): MNHEY, SVGAGI. The length of the CDR3 is 16 residues. Germline trimming cut 4 bases from V and 5 bases from J; bases unmatched to any gene: 8. The CDR3 is CASSFSGRASIDTQYF. The CDR3 nucleotides read TGTGCCAGCAGTTTTAGCGGGAGGGCCTCGATAGATACGCAGTATTTT.

This clonotype has just a few counts. The gene calls are TRBV4-1 and TRBJ1-2, with a weak D call TRBD1 (5 bases). The CDR3 contains 14 residues. Germline values: CDR1 MGHRA, CDR2 YSYEKL. Trimming pared 1 base from V and 3 bases from J, leaving 9 bases between. CDR3 bases: TGCGCCAGCAGCCAAGGGAGAGGGGACTATGGCTACACCTTC. Translation gives CASSQGRGDYGYTF.

The gene calls are TRBV29-1 and TRBJ1-2; D call uncertain. Trimming removed 2 bases at V and 7 bases at J, with 2 bases between. This CDR3 spans 9 amino acids. The V gene's germline CDR1 is SQVTM and CDR2 ANQGSEA. CDR3 in amino acids: CSVESGYTF. The CDR3 nucleotides are TGCAGCGTTGAAAGTGGCTACACCTTC.

The V and J genes are TRBV7-6 and TRBJ2-3, with D hard to call. Trimming removed 4 bases at V and 0 bases at J, with 11 bases between. The CDR3 has 15 residues. Germline lookup yields CDR1 SGHVS and CDR2 FNYEAQ. The CDR3 is CASSSAESSTDTQYF. The DNA of the CDR3 is TGTGCCAGCAGCTCGGCCGAGTCTAGCACAGATACGCAGTATTTT.

This clonotype showed up just a few times. Here the CDR3 DNA reads TGTGCCAGCAGCCCACAGAACTCTGGGGCCAACGTCCTGACTTTC. Translated: CASSPQNSGANVLTF. V usage is TRBV11-2 and J usage is TRBJ2-6; D remains unclear. This CDR3 region has 15 residues. Germline CDR1 reads SGHAT; CDR2 reads FQNNGV. Between the trimmed V and J ends, which lost 5 bases and 0 bases, there was a span of 8 bases.

The gene calls are TRBV5-1 and TRBJ2-1; 8 positions match TRBD1. Germline V gene sequence: CDR1 SGHRS, CDR2 YFSETQ. The CDR3 totals 18 residues. After removal of 0 bases from V and 4 bases from J, the junction contained 12 bases not matched to a gene. The CDR3 DNA is TGCGCCAGCAGCTTGGCCCCTACCGGACAGGGCGGGTACAATGAGCAGTTCTTC. Translating gives CASSLAPTGQGGYNEQFF.

The V and J genes are TRBV19 and TRBJ1-5; 8 positions match TRBD1. V was pared by 7 bases and J by 6 bases, with 14 bases of the junction left unmatched. Looked up from germline, CDR1 is LNHDA and CDR2 is SQIVND (reference sequence). The CDR3 runs to 16 residues. The CDR3 DNA follows: TGTGCCAGTACTCAGGGGGCCGGCAGGGTGGGTCAGCCCCAGCATTTT. This sequence encodes CASTQGAGRVGQPQHF. Full variable domain (outside the CDR3, taken from reference TRBV19 and TRBJ1-5): DGGITQSPKYLFRKEGQNVTLSCEQNLNHDAMYWYRQDPGQGLRLIYYSQIVNDFQKGDIAEGYSVSREKKESFPLTVTSAQKNPTAFYLCASTQGAGRVGQPQHFGDGTRLSIL.

The rearrangement uses TRBV19 and TRBJ2-5; 14 nucleotides align to TRBD2. V trimming: 4 bases; J trimming: 4 bases; junction bases outside the gene matches: 5. From germline, CDR1 is LNHDA and CDR2 SQIVND (reference sequence). CDR3 length: 16 residues. The CDR3 region has the DNA TGTGCCAGTAGTACTTGGACTAGCGGGAGGCGAGAGACCCAGTACTTC. Translating gives CASSTWTSGRRETQYF.

CDR3 protein: CSAKKELEKLFF. DNA for the CDR3: TGCAGTGCTAAAAAAGAGTTAGAAAAACTGTTTTTT. The chain has TRBV20-1 and TRBJ1-4; D gene unclear. V lost 4 bases and J lost 8, with 11 bases in between. This CDR3 has 12 amino acids. Germline V gene sequence: CDR1 DFQATT, CDR2 SNEGSKA (reference sequence).

Comment on this clonotype: The junction and the germline gene differ at one end; a read error may be behind it. This rearrangement joins TRBV5-1 to TRBJ2-7, with 7 bases aligning to TRBD1. From germline, CDR1 is SGHRS and CDR2 YFSETQ. This CDR3 is 14 amino acids long. The CDR3 sequence: CASSLGTASHEQYF. DNA for the CDR3: TGCGCCAGCAGCTTAGGGACAGCCTCCCACGAGCAGTACTTC. Based on the CDR3 plus reference TRBV5-1 and TRBJ2-7, the full variable domain is KAGVTQTPRYLIKTRGQQVTLSCSPISGHRSVSWYQQTPGQGLQFLFEYFSETQRNKGNFPGRFSGRQFSNSRSEMNVSTLELGDSALYLCASSLGTASHEQYFGPGTRLTVT.

The chain links TRBV12-3 or TRBV12-4 to TRBJ1-2, with 7 positions matching TRBD1. CDR3 length: 14 amino acids. Trimming took 6 bases from V and 7 from J; bases not matched to a gene: 11. The CDR3 nucleotides are TGTGCCAGCAGGGCGCCAGACAGGGTTAGTGGCTACACCTTC. This sequence encodes CASRAPDRVSGYTF.

V gene TRBV6-5 combines with J gene TRBJ2-3; possible D gene TRBD1, 6 bases. CDR1 MNHEY and CDR2 SVGAGI come from the germline V gene. The CDR3 runs to 15 residues. V was clipped by 6 bases and J by 1 base, with 14 bases between them. The DNA for the CDR3 is TGTGCCAGCAGCTCCGGGACACCAGGCACAGATACGCAGTATTTT. This sequence encodes CASSSGTPGTDTQYF.

The chain carries TRBV20-1 and TRBJ2-7, with no clear D. The germline CDR1 and CDR2 sequences are DFQATT and SNEGSKA (reference sequence). The CDR3 consists of 12 residues. V gave up 0 bases and J gave up 5 bases, with 8 bases separating them. The CDR3 DNA is TGCAGTGCTAGAGATCTCTCGAACGAGCAGTACTTC. This gives the protein CSARDLSNEQYF.

This clonotype has more than one count but fewer than ten. One junction end does not reproduce the germline sequence, and a read error may be involved. The chain uses TRBV20-1 and TRBJ2-5, with 8 positions matching TRBD1. The V gene's germline CDR1 is DFQATT and CDR2 SNEGSKA (reference sequence). This CDR3 has 13 amino acids. The CDR3 DNA reads TGCAGTGCTAGAGACTGGTTAGGACAGGGTGTAAGGTTC. Amino acid sequence: CSARDWLGQGVRF.

On this clonotype: The germline gene is not matched at one end of the junction; a read error may be the cause. The chain is built from TRBV15 and TRBJ1-4, with a tentative D call TRBD1 (5 bases). CDR3 length: 14 residues. The germline V gene encodes CDR1 LNHNV and CDR2 YYDKDF (reference sequence). This CDR3 is CATRDRSRHEKLIF. The CDR3 DNA reads TGTGCCACTCGGGACCGATCTCGACATGAAAAACTGATTTTT.

V and J are TRBV6-2 or TRBV6-3 and TRBJ2-2; TRBD2 is a possible D gene (6 bases). The CDR3 is 15 amino acids. With 6 bases removed from V and 3 bases from J, the gap between germline ends came to 14 bases. The germline V gene encodes CDR1 MNHEY and CDR2 SVGEGT. CDR3 residues: CASRLLAVYTGELFF. In DNA, the CDR3 is TGTGCCAGCAGACTACTAGCCGTGTACACCGGGGAGCTGTTTTTT.

In its sample, this clonotype was seen a few times. The chain carries TRBV12-3 or TRBV12-4 and TRBJ2-3; D gene unclear. The CDR3 has 12 residues. V lost 4 bases, J lost 6 bases, and 8 bases lay in between. CDR3 nucleotide sequence: TGTGCCAGCAGTTCAGCACCGGATACGCAGTATTTT. This gives the protein CASSSAPDTQYF.

This rearrangement joins TRBV2 to TRBJ2-2; possibly TRBD2 for D (5 bases). Germline V gene sequence: CDR1 SNHLY, CDR2 FYNNEI. Trimming took off 7 bases at V and 3 bases at J, with 12 bases between the two ends. This CDR3 is built from 14 residues. The CDR3 spells CASKRVRDTGELFF. The DNA of the CDR3 is TGTGCCAGCAAAAGGGTGAGGGACACCGGGGAGCTGTTTTTT.

The chain uses TRBV27 and TRBJ2-1; 8 nucleotides line up with TRBD1. The CDR3 spans 15 residues. Unmatched junction bases numbered 7, after V lost 6 bases and J lost 3 bases. Germline-derived CDR1 and CDR2 are MNHEY and SMNVEV (reference sequence). The CDR3 nucleotides read TGTGCCAGCAGGATAGGGACAGGCTTCTACAATGAGCAGTTCTTC. Amino acids: CASRIGTGFYNEQFF.

This rearrangement joins TRBV18 to TRBJ2-7; TRBD1 is a possible D gene (6 bases). Germline CDR1 reads KGHSH; CDR2 reads LQKENI. Deletions cut 2 bases from V and 2 bases from J, with 13 bases between. This CDR3 has 15 amino acids. The CDR3 loop reads CASSPGAGVTYEQYF. CDR3 in DNA: TGTGCCAGCTCACCAGGCGCAGGGGTGACCTACGAGCAGTACTTC.

The chain employs TRBV12-5 and TRBJ2-3; possible D gene TRBD2, 5 bases. CDR3 length equals 13 residues. Trimming removed 4 bases from V and 2 bases from J, with 7 bases in between. In germline, CDR1 is LGHNT, CDR2 FRNRAP. CDR3 region: CASGSGDTDTQYF. The CDR3 DNA follows: TGTGCTAGTGGTTCCGGGGACACAGATACGCAGTATTTT.

This clonotype has a handful of counts. The chain links TRBV4-2 to TRBJ2-5; 9 bases are shared with TRBD1. Germline CDR1 and CDR2: LGHNA and YNFKEQ. The CDR3 totals 15 residues. With V trimmed by 4 bases and J by 5 bases, 8 bases remained unmatched. The CDR3, as DNA: TGTGCCAGCAGCCCCAGGGACAGGGTTTCTGAGACCCAGTACTTC. It translates to CASSPRDRVSETQYF.

This clonotype was picked up a small number of times. The chain has TRBV7-9 and TRBJ2-7; no definite D call. Trimming took off 1 base at V and 1 base at J, with 11 bases between the two ends. This CDR3 is 15 amino acids long. Germline V gives CDR1 SEHNR, CDR2 FQNEAQ (reference sequence). The CDR3 is CASSLGVPPSYEQYF. CDR3 nucleotide sequence: TGTGCCAGCAGCTTAGGAGTCCCCCCATCCTACGAGCAGTACTTC.

This clonotype appeared a few times. This chain connects TRBV11-1 to TRBJ1-1; D remains ambiguous. CDR1 and CDR2 (germline): SGHAT, FQDESV (reference sequence). The germline V and J ends were trimmed by 3 bases and 5 bases, with 10 bases remaining between them. CDR3 length equals 13 residues. The CDR3 loop reads CASSLDGWTEAFF. Written as DNA, the CDR3 is TGTGCCAGCAGCTTGGACGGATGGACTGAAGCTTTCTTT.

This clonotype was recorded many times. The chain is built from TRBV13 and TRBJ1-2; the match to TRBD1 covers 10 bases. Germline V gene data show CDR1 as PRHDT and CDR2 as FYEKMQ (reference sequence). The CDR3 sequence is 15 residues long. The ends lost 4 bases at V and 2 bases at J; junction bases unmatched: 4. CDR3 coding DNA: TGTGCCAGCAGCTCGCCGGGACAGGGGAACTATGGCTACACCTTC. Translated, it gives CASSSPGQGNYGYTF.

A few counts support this clonotype. The CDR3 DNA follows: TGTGCCAGCAGCCAAGACGGGTGGGGTTCCTACAATGAGCAGTTCTTC. Its translation: CASSQDGWGSYNEQFF. This rearrangement joins TRBV4-2 to TRBJ2-1, with D hard to call. V lost 0 bases and J lost 1, with 10 bases in between. This CDR3 spans 16 amino acids. CDR1 and CDR2 from the germline V gene are LGHNA and YNFKEQ.